The clone carrying this T cell receptor (beta chain) was detected a few times. This record comes from a study of blood T cell repertoires in COVID-19. Study-level background: Recovery among Cohort 3 donors was established by two negative PCRs, clearance, or symptom resolution.

CDR3 length equals 16 residues. V was trimmed by 1 base and J by 4 bases, leaving 16 bases between them. CDR1 is MDHEN and CDR2 is SYDVKM in the germline V gene. The method was immunoSEQ multiplex PCR; TCRdb's version includes in-frame clones alone and lacks a portion of them. Altogether under 150,000 clones are present, over 70% being singletons, with the ten largest covering about 4%. Material: PBMCs or T cells enriched from blood (not recorded which). This sequence originates from a man aged 45 to 65 in a cohort exposed to, infected with or recovered from COVID-19 (not recorded which). The rearrangement uses TRBV28 and TRBJ1-2, with TRBD1 as a possible D gene (5 bases). CDR3 nucleotides: TGTGCCAGCAGTTTATCCTTCGGGGGAAGCCTCTATGGCTACACCTTC. It is translated as CASSLSFGGSLYGYTF.